This T cell receptor beta chain was retrieved from a study of OX40 agonist ivuxolimab in advanced cancers. Study-level results: Expanded clones were, on average, more numerous among CD8+ T cells than CD4+.

Some clones are missing from TCRdb's copy, which holds only in-frame ones; the method was immunoSEQ multiplex PCR. This sample has 23,000 or so clones; roughly 78% occur once, and the top ten carry about 1.3%. About this clone: No antigen is known for it.

This TCR was sampled from an adult with an advanced solid tumor such as melanoma, head and neck, liver or kidney cancer. This specimen consisted of CD4+ or CD8+ T cells sorted from blood, obtained in a trial of the OX40 agonist ivuxolimab.

In nucleotides, the CDR3 is TGCGCCAGCAGCCAAGTTCAGGGGTGGGGCAATGAGCAGTTCTTC. Protein: CASSQVQGWGNEQFF. The rearrangement links TRBV4-3 to TRBJ2-1, with a possible D match to TRBD1 (6 bases). The germline V gene has CDR1 LGHNA and CDR2 YSLEER. V was cut by 1 base and J by 6 bases, with 13 bases left in between. CDR3 length: 15 residues.